The entry that follows covers one T cell receptor (beta chain) sequence. The clone's antigen remains unknown. Base qualities are not recorded, but no much larger clone differs from it by a single base. The CDR3 regions of human TCRbeta chains were analyzed by immunosequencing. The authors' analysis ran thus. Repertoire TCRs were checked for matches against a reference library of SARS-CoV-2-specific TCRs that had been generated using the MIRA antigen-specificity platform. Breadth was defined as the fraction of unique TCRs that were SARS-CoV-2-associated. Depth was defined as the fraction of total T cells that were SARS-CoV-2-associated. Using the MIRA data, every spike-specific TCR was mapped to the spike region that the TCR reacted to and assigned to either a CD4 or a CD8 class. Log10-transformed breadth and depth values were compared by one-way ANOVA with Sidak's multiple comparisons tests. TCRdb re-hosts the immuneACCESS table, in-frame sequences only. Its copies lack some clones; in the studies checked, an unresolved V gene accounts for under half of them, and the cause for the rest is not known. For V, J and clone size, that table is used; D and trimming come from the DNA. This sample holds about 140,000 clones; over 80% were observed only once. The ten largest clones represent approximately 6.8% of the sample.

The data stem from a study of T cell responses to AZD1222 COVID-19 vaccine (dated by TCRdb to the early 2020s). Background for the entire study: TCR sequencing was performed for 230 to 250 trial participants, of whom around 200 were given two doses of AZD1222 and about 25 were given two doses of MenACWY control vaccine. Trial participants were enrolled by age into subgroups of 18-55, 56-69 and 70-plus years, and about 150, 27 and 61 TCR-sequenced participants, respectively, were included in these subgroups.

Sample time point, as interpreted from the label and publication: about 28 days (+/-7) after the second vaccine dose. AZD1222 recipients with second doses at about 4 weeks or about 12 weeks were pooled, because spike-specific TCR depth and breadth did not differ between schedules. Vaccinee samples came from UK trials COV001 and COV002, including a single-blind randomized controlled phase 2/3 trial of AZD1222 (ChAdOx1 nCoV-19) in healthy adults. Trial participant PBMC samples were collected at day 0 and day 28 after the second dose for TCRbeta chain sequencing. Beyond this particular receptor, the publication reports: Only six AZD1222 recipients were SARS-CoV-2 seropositive at baseline, limiting conclusions about previously exposed vaccinees. CD4 TCRs associated with the vaccine covered the entire spike protein, and the dominant responses were in regions 160-218 and 743-854. No day 14 peak-response samples were available, so repertoires were characterized only after the peak T cell response. Epitopes outside the regions mutated in the B.1.351 and B.1.1.7 variants were reportedly recognized by nearly half of the unique spike-specific TCRs. Spike-specific TCR breadth and depth rose significantly after two AZD1222 doses compared with day 0 and with MenACWY recipients. Most participants were white British and females outnumbered males, and the authors suggested that clonal diversity may have been underestimated. The 56-69-year group was small, and its depth increase did not reach significance, likely because of low power.

Here the sequenced sample was peripheral blood, taken 28 days after the second AZD1222 dose. This sequence originates from an adult who received the AZD1222 COVID-19 vaccine.

CDR3 reads: CASRFGGSTDTQYF. In nucleotide form, the sequence is TGTGCCAGTAGATTCGGGGGAAGCACAGATACGCAGTATTTT. In this chain, TRBV19 is recombined with TRBJ2-3; matching of 6 bases hints at TRBD2 as the D gene. Reading from cysteine to phenylalanine, the CDR3 counts 14 amino acids. Only the CDR3 region is kept as DNA, spanning 42 bases read in frame from base 1. Reading the germline V gene (reference sequence) gives CDR1 LNHDA and CDR2 SQIVND. Cut back by 6 bases and 0 bases, the V and J ends lie 10 bases apart.